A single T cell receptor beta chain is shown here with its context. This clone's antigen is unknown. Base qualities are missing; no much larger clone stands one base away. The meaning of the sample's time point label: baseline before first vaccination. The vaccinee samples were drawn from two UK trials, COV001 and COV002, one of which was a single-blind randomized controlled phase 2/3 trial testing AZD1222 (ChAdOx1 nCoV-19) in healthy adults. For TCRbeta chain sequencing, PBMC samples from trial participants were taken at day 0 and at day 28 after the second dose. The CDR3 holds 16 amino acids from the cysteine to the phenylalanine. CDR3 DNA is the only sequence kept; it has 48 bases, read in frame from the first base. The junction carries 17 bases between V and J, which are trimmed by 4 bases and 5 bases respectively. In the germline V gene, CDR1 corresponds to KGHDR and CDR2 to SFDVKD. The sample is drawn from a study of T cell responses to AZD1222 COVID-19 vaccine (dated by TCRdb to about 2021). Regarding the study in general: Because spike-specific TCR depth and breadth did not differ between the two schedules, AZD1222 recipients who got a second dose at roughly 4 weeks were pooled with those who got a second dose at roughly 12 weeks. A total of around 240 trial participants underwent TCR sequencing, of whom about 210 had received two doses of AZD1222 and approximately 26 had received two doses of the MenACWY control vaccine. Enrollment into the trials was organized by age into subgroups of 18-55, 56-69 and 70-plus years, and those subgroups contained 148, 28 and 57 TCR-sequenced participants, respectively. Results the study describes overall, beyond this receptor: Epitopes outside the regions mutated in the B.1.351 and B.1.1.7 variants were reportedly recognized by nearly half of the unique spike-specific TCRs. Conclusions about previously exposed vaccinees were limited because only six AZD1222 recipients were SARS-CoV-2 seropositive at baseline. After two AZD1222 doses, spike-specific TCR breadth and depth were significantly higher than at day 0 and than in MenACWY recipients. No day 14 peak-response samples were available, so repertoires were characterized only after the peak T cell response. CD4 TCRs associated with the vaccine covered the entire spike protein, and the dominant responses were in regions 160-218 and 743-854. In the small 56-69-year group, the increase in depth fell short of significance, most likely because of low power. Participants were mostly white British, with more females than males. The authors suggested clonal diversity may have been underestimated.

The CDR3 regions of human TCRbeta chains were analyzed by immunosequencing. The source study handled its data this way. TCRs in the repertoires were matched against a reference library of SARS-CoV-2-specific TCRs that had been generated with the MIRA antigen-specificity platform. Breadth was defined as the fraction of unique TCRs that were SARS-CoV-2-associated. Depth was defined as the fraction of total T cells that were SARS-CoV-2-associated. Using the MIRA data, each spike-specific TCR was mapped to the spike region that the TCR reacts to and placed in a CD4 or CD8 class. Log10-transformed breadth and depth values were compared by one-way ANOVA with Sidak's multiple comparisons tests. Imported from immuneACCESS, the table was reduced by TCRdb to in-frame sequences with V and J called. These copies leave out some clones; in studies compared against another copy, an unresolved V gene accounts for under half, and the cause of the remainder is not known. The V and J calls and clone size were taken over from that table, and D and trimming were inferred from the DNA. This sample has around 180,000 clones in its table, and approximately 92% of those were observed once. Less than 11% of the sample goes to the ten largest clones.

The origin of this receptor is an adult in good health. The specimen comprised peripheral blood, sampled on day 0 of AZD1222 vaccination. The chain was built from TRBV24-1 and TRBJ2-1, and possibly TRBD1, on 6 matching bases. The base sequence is TGTGCCACCAGTGACACAGGGCGTGCTCCGGACAATGAGCAGTTCTTC. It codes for CATSDTGRAPDNEQFF.